Described below is a single TCR beta chain sequence and its context. Its recognized antigen is unknown. No much larger clone exists at a distance of one base, and base qualities are not known. The CDR3 contains 15 residues, cysteine and phenylalanine counted. Only CDR3 DNA is held: 45 bases, read in frame from base 1. Via the germline V gene (reference sequence), CDR1 is SEHNR and CDR2 FQNEAQ. V gives up 3 bases and J gives up 0 bases, and the segment between their germline ends measures 12 bases. The data were taken from a study of blood T cell repertoires in COVID-19 (TCRdb year 2020). Background for the entire study: Samples from collaborators originated in the United States, Italy and Spain and spanned both the acute and convalescent phases of COVID-19. The prospective study material was composed of cDNA or gDNA derived from T cells, B-cell-depleted T cells, or PBMCs. Subjects who had been exposed to COVID-19, were actively infected with it, or had recovered from it provided the deeply sampled blood TCRbeta repertoires that made up the dataset. A freely available public database, intended as a resource for researchers studying the immune response to SARS-CoV-2, is where the repertoires were released. The samples were drawn from two sources: the first 160 participants of the ongoing ImmuneRACE study, and 950 to 1,500 subjects contributed by 6 global collaborators. Sample metadata almost always included a de-identified subject ID, COVID-19 status, age in years and sex. Where HLA class I and class II types were available, the types were taken from metadata supplied by the sample provider, not from assay-based typing. On the study overall, not on this receptor specifically: How much clinical and demographic metadata was included differed by source and by participant, and the metadata was provided uncurated.

One collaborating source in Seattle enrolled patients while the patients were actively infected and followed the patients over time throughout the course of disease. Collaborating institutions collected whole blood in K2EDTA tubes following their own protocols. Collaborator samples were shipped for TCRbeta analysis as frozen whole blood, isolated PBMCs, or DNA extracted from either sample type. TCRbeta CDR3 regions were amplified from genomic DNA by means of the immunoSEQ Assay, a bias-controlled multiplex PCR. As for the original processing: Nucleated cell counts per sample were estimated from amplification of reference gene primers within the assay. To quantify the absolute abundance of each unique TCRbeta CDR3 rearrangement, sequence reads were collapsed and filtered. Productive Simpson clonality was computed per sample as the square root of Simpson's diversity index over productive rearrangements. Entries here come from immuneACCESS through TCRdb and include only in-frame sequences with V and J called. Some clones fail to appear in such tables; in the studies checked, an unresolved V gene covers under half of the shortfall, and the cause of the remainder is unknown. The D gene and trimming were derived from the DNA, and the V and J assignments and clone size from that table. This sample holds roughly 250,000 clones; approximately 92% were observed only once. Approximately 2.6% of the sample goes to the ten largest clones.

The receptor chain draws on TRBV7-9 and TRBJ2-7, with the D gene not clear enough to name. The sequence was obtained from a person aged 18 to 35 with COVID-19, enrolled during active disease. Material for sequencing was peripheral blood. This receptor carries the CDR3 CASSFPGQLSYEQYF. The DNA is TGTGCCAGCAGCTTCCCTGGTCAACTCTCCTACGAGCAGTACTTC.